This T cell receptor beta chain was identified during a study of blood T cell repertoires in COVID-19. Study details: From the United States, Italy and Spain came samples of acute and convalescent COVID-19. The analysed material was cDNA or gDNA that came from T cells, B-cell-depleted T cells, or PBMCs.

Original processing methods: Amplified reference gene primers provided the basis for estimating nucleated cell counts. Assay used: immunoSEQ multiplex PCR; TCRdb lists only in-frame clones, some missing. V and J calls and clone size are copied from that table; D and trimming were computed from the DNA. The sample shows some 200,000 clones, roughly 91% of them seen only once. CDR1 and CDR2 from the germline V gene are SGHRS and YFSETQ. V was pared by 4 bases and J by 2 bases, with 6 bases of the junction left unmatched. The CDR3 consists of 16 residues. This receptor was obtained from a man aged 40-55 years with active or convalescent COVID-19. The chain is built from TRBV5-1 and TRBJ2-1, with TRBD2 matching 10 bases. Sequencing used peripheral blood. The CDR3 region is CASSPNSGGAYNEQFF. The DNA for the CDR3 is TGCGCCAGCAGCCCAAACAGCGGGGGGGCCTACAATGAGCAGTTCTTC.